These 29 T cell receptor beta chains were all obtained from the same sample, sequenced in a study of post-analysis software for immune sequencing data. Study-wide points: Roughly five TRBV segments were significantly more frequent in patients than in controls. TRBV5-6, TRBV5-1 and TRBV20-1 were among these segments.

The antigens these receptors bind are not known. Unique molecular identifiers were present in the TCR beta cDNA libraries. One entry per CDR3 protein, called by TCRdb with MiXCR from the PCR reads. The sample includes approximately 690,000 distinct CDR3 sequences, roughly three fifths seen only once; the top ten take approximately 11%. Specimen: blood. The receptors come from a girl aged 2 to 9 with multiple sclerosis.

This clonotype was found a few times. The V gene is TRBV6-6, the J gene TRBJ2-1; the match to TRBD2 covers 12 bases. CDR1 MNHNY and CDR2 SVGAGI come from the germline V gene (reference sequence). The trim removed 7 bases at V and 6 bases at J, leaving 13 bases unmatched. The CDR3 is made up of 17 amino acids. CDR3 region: CASNPRLAGEGSNEQFF. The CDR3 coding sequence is TGTGCCAGCAATCCTCGACTAGCGGGGGAGGGTAGCAATGAGCAGTTCTTC.

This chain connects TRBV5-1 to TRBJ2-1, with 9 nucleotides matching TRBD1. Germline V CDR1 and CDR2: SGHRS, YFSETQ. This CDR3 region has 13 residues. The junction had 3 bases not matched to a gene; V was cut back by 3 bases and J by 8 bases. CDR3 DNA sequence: TGCGCCAGCAGCTACGGGACAGGGTATGAGCAGTTCTTC. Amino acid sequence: CASSYGTGYEQFF.

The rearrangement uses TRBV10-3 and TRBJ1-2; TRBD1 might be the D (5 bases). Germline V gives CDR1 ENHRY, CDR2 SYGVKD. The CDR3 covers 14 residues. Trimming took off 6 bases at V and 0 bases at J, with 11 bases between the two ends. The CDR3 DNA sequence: TGTGCCATCAGGAAGACAGAATCTAACTATGGCTACACCTTC. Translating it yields CAIRKTESNYGYTF.

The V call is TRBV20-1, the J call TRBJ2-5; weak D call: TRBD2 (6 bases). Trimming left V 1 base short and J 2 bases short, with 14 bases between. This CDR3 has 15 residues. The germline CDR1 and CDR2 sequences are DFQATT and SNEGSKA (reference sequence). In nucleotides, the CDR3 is TGCAGTGCTAGAGCGAGACTAGATATACAAGAGACCCAGTACTTC. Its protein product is CSARARLDIQETQYF.

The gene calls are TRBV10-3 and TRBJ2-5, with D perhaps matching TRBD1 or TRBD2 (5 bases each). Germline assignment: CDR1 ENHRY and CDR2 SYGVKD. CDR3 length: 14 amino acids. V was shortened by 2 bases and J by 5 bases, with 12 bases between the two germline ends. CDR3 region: CAISEPGTGETQYF. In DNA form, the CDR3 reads TGTGCCATCAGTGAGCCTGGGACCGGGGAGACCCAGTACTTC.

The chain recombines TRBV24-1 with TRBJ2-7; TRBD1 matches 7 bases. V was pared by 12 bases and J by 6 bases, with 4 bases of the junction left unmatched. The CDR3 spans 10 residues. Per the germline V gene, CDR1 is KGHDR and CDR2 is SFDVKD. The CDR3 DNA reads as TGTGCCCCGACAGGGATCGAGCAGTACTTC. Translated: CAPTGIEQYF.

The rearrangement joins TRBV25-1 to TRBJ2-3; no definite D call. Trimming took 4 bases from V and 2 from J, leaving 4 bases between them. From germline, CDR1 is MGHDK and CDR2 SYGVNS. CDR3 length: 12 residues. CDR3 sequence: CASSGPTDTQYF. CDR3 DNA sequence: TGTGCCAGCAGTGGGCCCACAGATACGCAGTATTTT.

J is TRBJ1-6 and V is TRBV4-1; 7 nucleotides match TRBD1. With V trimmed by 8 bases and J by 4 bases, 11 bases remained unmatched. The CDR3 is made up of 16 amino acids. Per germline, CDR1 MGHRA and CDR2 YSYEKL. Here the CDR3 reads CASDLRGQPYNSPLHF. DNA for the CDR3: TGCGCCAGCGATCTGAGGGGACAGCCGTATAATTCACCCCTCCACTTT.

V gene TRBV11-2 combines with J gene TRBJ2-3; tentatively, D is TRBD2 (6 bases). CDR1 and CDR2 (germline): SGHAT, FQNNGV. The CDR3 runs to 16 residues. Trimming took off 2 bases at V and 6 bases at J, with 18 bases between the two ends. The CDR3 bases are TGTGCCAGCAGCTTACGGATGCGGGAAGGAAAGGATACGCAGTATTTT. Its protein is CASSLRMREGKDTQYF.

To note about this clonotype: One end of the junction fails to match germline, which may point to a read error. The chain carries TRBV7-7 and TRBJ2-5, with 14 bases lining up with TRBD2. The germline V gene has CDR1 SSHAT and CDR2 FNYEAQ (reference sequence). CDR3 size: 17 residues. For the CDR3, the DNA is TGTGCTAGCAGTAAAAAGGAGGGACTAGCGGGAGCAAAGACCCAGTACTTC. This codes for CASSKKEGLAGAKTQYF.

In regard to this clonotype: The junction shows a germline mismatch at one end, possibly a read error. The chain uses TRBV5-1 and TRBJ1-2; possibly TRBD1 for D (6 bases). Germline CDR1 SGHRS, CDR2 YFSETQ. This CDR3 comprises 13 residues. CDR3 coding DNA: TGTGCCAGCAGTTCTTTGACAGGAGTGGGCTACACCTTC. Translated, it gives CASSSLTGVGYTF.

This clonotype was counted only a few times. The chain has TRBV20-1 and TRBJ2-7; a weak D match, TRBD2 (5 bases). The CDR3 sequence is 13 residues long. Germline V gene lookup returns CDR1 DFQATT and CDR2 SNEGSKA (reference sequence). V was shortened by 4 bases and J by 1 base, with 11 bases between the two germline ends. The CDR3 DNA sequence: TGCAGTGCTACTAGCAGAAATTCCTACGAGCAGTACTTC. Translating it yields CSATSRNSYEQYF.

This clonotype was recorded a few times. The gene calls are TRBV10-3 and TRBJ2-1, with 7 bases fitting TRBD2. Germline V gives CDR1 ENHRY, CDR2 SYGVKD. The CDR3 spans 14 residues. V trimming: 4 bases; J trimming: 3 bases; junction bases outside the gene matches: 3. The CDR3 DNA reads TGTGCCATCAGTGGCCGGGACTACTACAATGAGCAGTTCTTC. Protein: CAISGRDYYNEQFF.

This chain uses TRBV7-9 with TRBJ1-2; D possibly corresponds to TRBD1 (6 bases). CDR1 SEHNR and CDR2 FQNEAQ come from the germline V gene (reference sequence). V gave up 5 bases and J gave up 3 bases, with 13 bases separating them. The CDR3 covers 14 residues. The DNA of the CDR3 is TGTGCCAGCAGCGCGTACAGGGTAGACTATGGCTACACCTTC. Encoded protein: CASSAYRVDYGYTF.

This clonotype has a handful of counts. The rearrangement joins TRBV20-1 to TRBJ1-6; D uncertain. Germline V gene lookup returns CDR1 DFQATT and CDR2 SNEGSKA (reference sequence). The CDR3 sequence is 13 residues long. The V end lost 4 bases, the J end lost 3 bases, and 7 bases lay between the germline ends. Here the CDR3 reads CSAKTDYNSPLHF. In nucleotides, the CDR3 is TGCAGTGCTAAGACGGACTATAATTCACCCCTCCACTTT.

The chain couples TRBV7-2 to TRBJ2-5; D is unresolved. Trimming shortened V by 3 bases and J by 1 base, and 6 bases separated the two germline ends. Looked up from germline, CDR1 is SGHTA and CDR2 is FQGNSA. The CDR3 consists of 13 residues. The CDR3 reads CASSFVFQETQYF. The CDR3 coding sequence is TGTGCCAGCAGCTTCGTCTTCCAAGAGACCCAGTACTTC.

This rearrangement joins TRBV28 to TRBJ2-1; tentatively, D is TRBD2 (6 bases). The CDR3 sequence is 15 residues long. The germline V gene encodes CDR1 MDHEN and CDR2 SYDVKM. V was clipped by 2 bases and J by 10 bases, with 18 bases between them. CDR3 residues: CASSLPGSRNLEQFF. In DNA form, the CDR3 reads TGTGCCAGCAGTTTACCCGGGAGCCGGAATTTGGAGCAGTTCTTC.

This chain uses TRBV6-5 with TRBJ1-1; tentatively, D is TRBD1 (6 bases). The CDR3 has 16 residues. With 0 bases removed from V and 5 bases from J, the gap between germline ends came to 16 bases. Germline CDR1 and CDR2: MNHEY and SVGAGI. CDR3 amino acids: CASSYSGGTGWTEAFF. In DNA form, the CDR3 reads TGTGCCAGCAGTTACTCAGGGGGGACGGGTTGGACTGAAGCTTTCTTT.

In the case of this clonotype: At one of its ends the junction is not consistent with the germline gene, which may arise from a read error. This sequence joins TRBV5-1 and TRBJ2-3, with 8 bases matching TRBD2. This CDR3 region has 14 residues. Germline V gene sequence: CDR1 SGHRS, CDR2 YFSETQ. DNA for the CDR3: TGCACCAGCAGTCAGCCCCTAGCGGGCGATACGCAGTATTTT. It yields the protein CTSSQPLAGDTQYF. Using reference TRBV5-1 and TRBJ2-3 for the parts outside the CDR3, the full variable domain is KAGVTQTPRYLIKTRGQQVTLSCSPISGHRSVSWYQQTPGQGLQFLFEYFSETQRNKGNFPGRFSGRQFSNSRSEMNVSTLELGDSALYLCTSSQPLAGDTQYFGPGTRLTVL.

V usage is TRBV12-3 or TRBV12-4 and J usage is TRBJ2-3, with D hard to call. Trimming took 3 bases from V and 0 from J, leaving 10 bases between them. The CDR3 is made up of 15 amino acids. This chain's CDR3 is CASSFGQPSTDTQYF. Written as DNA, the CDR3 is TGTGCCAGCAGTTTTGGGCAACCTAGCACAGATACGCAGTATTTT.

The CDR3 sequence: CASRSFGGSTDTQYF. Here the CDR3 DNA reads TGTGCCAGCAGGAGCTTCGGGGGCAGCACAGATACGCAGTATTTT. This rearrangement joins TRBV6-6 to TRBJ2-3; D might be TRBD1 or TRBD2, each matching 6 bases. Germline CDR1 reads MNHNY; CDR2 reads SVGAGI (reference sequence). This CDR3 region has 15 residues. The V end was cut by 6 bases, the J end by 0 bases, with 13 bases between.

The CDR3 DNA follows: TGTGCCAGCAGCGCCGTTTCAGAGGGGGGATCCTACAATGAGCAGTTCTTC. Amino acids: CASSAVSEGGSYNEQFF. The genes are TRBV5-6 and TRBJ2-1, with D perhaps matching TRBD1 or TRBD2 (6 bases each). V was pared by 4 bases and J by 1 base, with 18 bases between. CDR1 and CDR2 from the germline V gene are SGHDT and YYEEEE. CDR3 length equals 17 residues.

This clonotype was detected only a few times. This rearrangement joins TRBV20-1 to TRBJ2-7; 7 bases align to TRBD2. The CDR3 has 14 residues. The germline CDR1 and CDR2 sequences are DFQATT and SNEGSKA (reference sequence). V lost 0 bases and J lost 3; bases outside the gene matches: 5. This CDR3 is CSARDYRGVYEQYF. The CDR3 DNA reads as TGCAGTGCTAGAGATTACCGGGGGGTCTACGAGCAGTACTTC.

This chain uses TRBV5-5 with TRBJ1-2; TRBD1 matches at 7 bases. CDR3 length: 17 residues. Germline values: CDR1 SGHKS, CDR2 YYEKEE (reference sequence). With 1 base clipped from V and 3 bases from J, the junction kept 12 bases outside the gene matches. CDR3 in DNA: TGTGCCAGCAGCTTGATATTAAACCGGGACAGCGACTATGGCTACACCTTC. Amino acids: CASSLILNRDSDYGYTF.

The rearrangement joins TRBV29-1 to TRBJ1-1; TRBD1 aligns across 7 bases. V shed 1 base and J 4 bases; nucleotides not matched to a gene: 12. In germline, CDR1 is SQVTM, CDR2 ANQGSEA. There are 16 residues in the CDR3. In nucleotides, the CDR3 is TGCAGCGTTGAAGGAGGGGTAGGGGGCGATTCCACTGAAGCTTTCTTT. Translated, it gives CSVEGGVGGDSTEAFF.

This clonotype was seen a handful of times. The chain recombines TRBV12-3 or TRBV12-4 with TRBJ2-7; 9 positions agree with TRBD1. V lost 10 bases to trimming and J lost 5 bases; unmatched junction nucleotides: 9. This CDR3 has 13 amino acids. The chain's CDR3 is CATGTGGGHEQYF. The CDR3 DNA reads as TGTGCCACCGGAACAGGGGGCGGCCACGAGCAGTACTTC.

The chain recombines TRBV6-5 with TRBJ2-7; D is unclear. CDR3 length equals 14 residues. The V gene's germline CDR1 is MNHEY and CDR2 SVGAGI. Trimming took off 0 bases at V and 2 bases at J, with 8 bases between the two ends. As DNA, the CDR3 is TGTGCCAGCAGTTACTCCGTAATGCCCTACGAGCAGTACTTC. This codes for CASSYSVMPYEQYF.

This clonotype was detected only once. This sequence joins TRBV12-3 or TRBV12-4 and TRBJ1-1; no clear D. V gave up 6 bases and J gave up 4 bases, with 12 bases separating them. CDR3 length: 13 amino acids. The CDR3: CASSPGTITEAFF. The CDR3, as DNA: TGTGCCAGCAGCCCGGGAACCATCACTGAAGCTTTCTTT.

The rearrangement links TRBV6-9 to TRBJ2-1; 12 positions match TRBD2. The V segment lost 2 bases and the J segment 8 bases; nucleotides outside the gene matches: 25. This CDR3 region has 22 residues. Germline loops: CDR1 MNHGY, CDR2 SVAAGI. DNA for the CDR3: TGTGCCAGCAGTTATCCGAAGGGCCAGGGACAGGCTAGCGGGGGGGGATTAGATGAGCAGTTCTTC. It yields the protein CASSYPKGQGQASGGGLDEQFF.